Listed here are 32 T cell receptor beta chains from one sample, sequenced in a study of cytomegalovirus exposure and HLA in healthy donors. Clones were sequenced by immunoSEQ multiplex PCR, and TCRdb holds only the in-frame ones, with some missing. Counted here are roughly 330,000 clones, about 90% occurring once; the ten biggest clones make up roughly 1.2%. Sequenced: PBMCs. Receptor source: a woman aged 30 to 39 in good health and CMV-seropositive.

The rearrangement joins TRBV2 to TRBJ2-3; D not resolved. The CDR3 has 13 residues. Per the germline V gene, CDR1 is SNHLY and CDR2 is FYNNEI. V shed 4 bases and J shed 4 bases, with 9 bases lying between them. The DNA of the CDR3 is TGTGCCAGCAGTGGTTCTACGGCAGATACGCAGTATTTT. Translated: CASSGSTADTQYF.

The CDR3 reads CASSLREGKGNEKLFF. The CDR3 bases are TGTGCCAGCAGCTTAAGGGAAGGGAAAGGGAATGAAAAACTGTTTTTT. The chain combines TRBV7-8 with TRBJ1-4; no firm D call. Germline CDR1 SGHVS, CDR2 FQNEAQ. The CDR3 length is 16 residues. V lost 2 bases and J lost 5, with 15 bases in between.

This clone was picked up one time. The chain has TRBV10-3 and TRBJ2-7; D gene ambiguous. Germline assignment: CDR1 ENHRY and CDR2 SYGVKD. V was clipped by 6 bases and J by 0 bases, with 9 bases between them. The CDR3 has 13 amino acids. The CDR3 sequence: CAISSLSSYEQYF. The CDR3 bases are TGTGCCATCAGCAGCCTGAGCTCCTACGAGCAGTACTTC.

The rearrangement links TRBV6-4 to TRBJ1-3; D is undetermined. CDR1 is MRHNA and CDR2 is SNTAGT in the germline V gene. This CDR3 is built from 15 residues. Between the trimmed V and J ends, which lost 5 bases and 1 base, there was a span of 12 bases. CDR3: CASSLHSGSGNTIYF. The CDR3 nucleotides read TGTGCCAGCAGTCTACACTCAGGATCTGGAAACACCATATATTTT.

The chain combines TRBV7-9 with TRBJ2-7; D remains unclear. This CDR3 comprises 13 residues. The V and J ends lost 4 bases and 5 bases respectively, with 12 bases between them. The V gene's germline CDR1 is SEHNR and CDR2 FQNEAQ (reference sequence). The CDR3: CASSSQIRNEQYF. The CDR3 DNA reads TGTGCCAGCAGCTCACAAATTCGCAACGAGCAGTACTTC. Filled out from reference TRBV7-9 and TRBJ2-7, the complete variable domain reads DTGVSQNPRHKITKRGQNVTFRCDPISEHNRLYWYRQTLGQGPEFLTYFQNEAQLEKSRLLSDRFSAERPKGSFSTLEIQRTEQGDSAMYLCASSSQIRNEQYFGPGTRLTVT.

The chain is built from TRBV27 and TRBJ2-3; 8 positions match TRBD2. The CDR3 consists of 17 residues. The V gene's germline CDR1 is MNHEY and CDR2 SMNVEV (reference sequence). The V and J ends lost 8 bases and 0 bases, in that order; junction bases with no gene match: 13. CDR3 bases: TGTGCCAGCGACCGACTAGCGCCTACGCGTAGCACAGATACGCAGTATTTT. It encodes CASDRLAPTRSTDTQYF.

The chain carries TRBV4-1 and TRBJ2-5, with 7 bases aligning to TRBD2. J was trimmed by 5 bases and V by 4 bases; bases with no gene match: 13. Germline V lookup: CDR1 MGHRA, CDR2 YSYEKL. CDR3 length: 16 amino acids. The CDR3 is CASSPSGAGALETQYF. Here the CDR3 DNA reads TGCGCCAGCAGCCCTAGCGGAGCCGGGGCTTTGGAGACCCAGTACTTC.

This sequence joins TRBV4-3 and TRBJ2-2; possible D gene TRBD1, 5 bases. The CDR3 covers 15 residues. CDR1 is LGHNA, CDR2 YSLEER, per germline. Trimming removed 2 bases at V and 3 bases at J, with 10 bases between. The CDR3 loop reads CASSQLTGDTGELFF. The CDR3 bases are TGCGCCAGCAGCCAATTAACAGGAGACACCGGGGAGCTGTTTTTT.

The gene calls are TRBV9 and TRBJ2-5; D is tentatively TRBD1 or TRBD2 (5 bases each). Per germline, CDR1 SGDLS and CDR2 YYNGEE. V was shortened by 0 bases and J by 4 bases, with 13 bases between the two germline ends. The CDR3 is 15 residues long. The CDR3 protein is CASSVAGGSRETQYF. For the CDR3, the DNA is TGTGCCAGCAGCGTAGCTGGGGGTTCAAGAGAGACCCAGTACTTC.

This chain joins TRBV29-1 and TRBJ2-7, with D perhaps TRBD1 (8 bases). The CDR3 totals 15 residues. Germline V gene lookup returns CDR1 SQVTM and CDR2 ANQGSEA. Trimming removed 3 bases at V and 7 bases at J, with 22 bases between. CDR3 region: CSVDEQGAWGGEQYF. CDR3 nucleotide sequence: TGCAGCGTTGATGAGCAGGGGGCATGGGGGGGAGAGCAGTACTTC.

J is TRBJ2-7 and V is TRBV7-9, with D possibly matching TRBD1 (5 bases). Germline values: CDR1 SEHNR, CDR2 FQNEAQ (reference sequence). Trimming pared 5 bases from V and 2 bases from J, leaving 19 bases between. This CDR3 region has 16 residues. In DNA form, the CDR3 reads TGTGCCAGCAGCCCCCAGGGTGGCCGTAGGGCCTACGAGCAGTACTTC. It yields the protein CASSPQGGRRAYEQYF.

The V call is TRBV7-9, the J call TRBJ2-7; a possible D gene is TRBD2 (6 bases). Trimming removed 5 bases at V and 2 bases at J, with 7 bases between. The germline gives CDR1 SEHNR, CDR2 FQNEAQ (reference sequence). The CDR3 has 12 amino acids. The CDR3 DNA reads TGTGCCAGCAGCCCGGGGGCCTACGAGCAGTACTTC. It translates to CASSPGAYEQYF.

This clone was counted between two and nine times. The J gene is TRBJ1-1, the V gene TRBV4-1; 9 positions agree with TRBD1. Per germline, CDR1 MGHRA and CDR2 YSYEKL. This CDR3 has 15 amino acids. V lost 1 base to trimming and J lost 7 bases; unmatched junction nucleotides: 7. The CDR3 reads CASSQAGTGSVEAFF. The CDR3 DNA follows: TGCGCCAGCAGCCAAGCCGGGACAGGGTCGGTTGAAGCTTTCTTT.

The rearrangement links TRBV19 to TRBJ2-7; D is uncertain. The V gene lost 3 bases and the J gene lost 0 bases, with 6 bases spanning the gap. This CDR3 is 13 amino acids long. Germline CDR1 and CDR2: LNHDA and SQIVND (reference sequence). The CDR3 region has the DNA TGTGCCAGTAGTATGGGATTCTCCTACGAGCAGTACTTC. It is translated as CASSMGFSYEQYF.

V and J are TRBV5-4 and TRBJ1-2, with D possibly matching TRBD1 (6 bases). CDR1 and CDR2 (germline): SGHNT, YYREEE (reference sequence). The CDR3 sequence is 14 residues long. Trimming took off 5 bases at V and 8 bases at J, with 19 bases between the two ends. Here the CDR3 reads CASSSGAGVGGYTF. In nucleotides, the CDR3 is TGTGCCAGCAGTTCAGGGGCCGGAGTAGGAGGCTACACCTTC.

This chain links TRBV2 with TRBJ1-1; a possible D gene is TRBD1 (5 bases). Germline V gene data show CDR1 as SNHLY and CDR2 as FYNNEI. Trimming took off 9 bases at V and 3 bases at J, with 17 bases between the two ends. The CDR3 extends over 14 amino acids. The CDR3 region is CARFPPGGDTEAFF. In DNA, the CDR3 is TGTGCCAGGTTCCCACCGGGGGGGGACACTGAAGCTTTCTTT.

The chain uses TRBV6-5 and TRBJ1-1, with D maybe TRBD1 (5 bases). Germline V gene lookup returns CDR1 MNHEY and CDR2 SVGAGI. The CDR3 extends over 16 amino acids. V was pared by 0 bases and J by 1 base, with 12 bases between. CDR3 region: CASSYSNRGRNTEAFF. As DNA, the CDR3 is TGTGCCAGCAGTTACTCGAATCGGGGGAGGAACACTGAAGCTTTCTTT.

This rearrangement joins TRBV28 to TRBJ2-7; 7 nucleotides match TRBD2. The CDR3 loop spans 12 amino acids. Germline trimming cut 5 bases from V and 6 bases from J; bases unmatched to any gene: 4. Germline V gene lookup returns CDR1 MDHEN and CDR2 SYDVKM. The CDR3 sequence: CASSTTSLEQYF. The CDR3 nucleotides are TGTGCCAGCAGTACGACTAGCCTCGAGCAGTACTTC.

J is TRBJ1-1 and V is TRBV4-2, with D possibly matching TRBD1 (5 bases). V lost 4 bases, J lost 4 bases, and 16 bases lay in between. Germline V lookup: CDR1 LGHNA, CDR2 YNFKEQ. The CDR3 sequence is 15 residues long. The CDR3 nucleotides read TGTGCCAGCAGCCGAGGTTTGACAGTAACCACTGAAGCTTTCTTT. Translation: CASSRGLTVTTEAFF.

V and J are TRBV27 and TRBJ2-7; TRBD1 is a possible D gene (6 bases). This CDR3 region has 15 residues. V gave up 0 bases and J gave up 6 bases, with 15 bases separating them. From germline, CDR1 is MNHEY and CDR2 SMNVEV (reference sequence). CDR3 nucleotide sequence: TGTGCCAGCAGTTTATCAGGGGGAAGGTTTGGCGAGCAGTACTTC. Encoded protein: CASSLSGGRFGEQYF.

The chain combines TRBV27 with TRBJ2-1; D not resolved. Germline CDR1 reads MNHEY; CDR2 reads SMNVEV (reference sequence). V lost 5 bases, J lost 6 bases, and 11 bases lay in between. The CDR3 loop spans 13 amino acids. CDR3 in DNA: TGTGCCAGCAGTCCCCTTTTTGGCAATGAGCAGTTCTTC. Translating it yields CASSPLFGNEQFF.

CDR3 protein: CASSHSSLAGGPTDTQYF. In DNA, the CDR3 is TGTGCCAGCAGTCATTCCTCCCTAGCGGGGGGGCCCACAGATACGCAGTATTTT. V is TRBV2 and J is TRBJ2-3; TRBD2 agrees at 12 bases. Germline V gene data show CDR1 as SNHLY and CDR2 as FYNNEI. The CDR3 has 18 residues. The V segment lost 5 bases and the J segment 2 bases; nucleotides outside the gene matches: 11.

The CDR3 DNA sequence: TGTGCCAGCAGCCAAGGACAGGGGTGGTTACACGAGCAGTACTTC. This encodes CASSQGQGWLHEQYF. The chain employs TRBV7-8 and TRBJ2-7, with TRBD1 matching over 9 bases. The CDR3 extends over 15 amino acids. Germline CDR1 SGHVS, CDR2 FQNEAQ. Trimming took 5 bases from V and 5 from J; bases not matched to a gene: 10.

This sequence joins TRBV7-9 and TRBJ2-3; 11 bases match TRBD1. The germline gives CDR1 SEHNR, CDR2 FQNEAQ (reference sequence). V was clipped by 2 bases and J by 4 bases; unmatched bases: 2. The CDR3 is 15 residues long. CDR3 bases: TGTGCCAGCAGCTTACCGGGACAGGGGGCAGATACGCAGTATTTT. Encoded protein: CASSLPGQGADTQYF. The full variable domain, rest sourced from reference TRBV7-9 and TRBJ2-3, is DTGVSQNPRHKITKRGQNVTFRCDPISEHNRLYWYRQTLGQGPEFLTYFQNEAQLEKSRLLSDRFSAERPKGSFSTLEIQRTEQGDSAMYLCASSLPGQGADTQYFGPGTRLTVL.

V and J are TRBV19 and TRBJ2-7; D assignment may be TRBD1 or TRBD2 (5 bases each). CDR3 length: 14 residues. Trimming removed 5 bases from V and 1 base from J, with 12 bases in between. Germline V gives CDR1 LNHDA, CDR2 SQIVND (reference sequence). CDR3 amino acids: CASSAGTISYEQYF. The CDR3 nucleotides read TGTGCCAGTAGTGCCGGGACCATATCCTACGAGCAGTACTTC. Based on the CDR3 plus reference TRBV19 and TRBJ2-7, the full variable domain is DGGITQSPKYLFRKEGQNVTLSCEQNLNHDAMYWYRQDPGQGLRLIYYSQIVNDFQKGDIAEGYSVSREKKESFPLTVTSAQKNPTAFYLCASSAGTISYEQYFGPGTRLTVT.

Note on this clone: A much larger clone lies one base from this, so it may be a read error. The V gene is TRBV5-1, the J gene TRBJ2-1; TRBD2 aligns across 9 bases. Germline V gene lookup returns CDR1 SGHRS and CDR2 YFSETQ. J was trimmed by 8 bases and V by 0 bases; bases with no gene match: 3. This CDR3 is built from 14 residues. The CDR3 sequence: CASSLGSGSDEQFF. In DNA form, the CDR3 reads TGCGCCAGCAGCTTGGGTAGCGGGAGTGATGAGCAGTTCTTC.

The chain employs TRBV2 and TRBJ1-2; tentative D call: TRBD1 (6 bases). V lost 8 bases and J 4 bases, leaving 11 bases between the germline ends. Germline loops: CDR1 SNHLY, CDR2 FYNNEI. The CDR3 is made up of 12 amino acids. The CDR3 DNA sequence: TGTGCCAGCTTAGGGGACATCTATGGCTACACCTTC. This gives the protein CASLGDIYGYTF.

This clone has only one observation. The rearrangement uses TRBV7-3 and TRBJ2-3; 8 nucleotides line up with TRBD2. J was trimmed by 3 bases and V by 0 bases; bases with no gene match: 5. The V gene's germline CDR1 is SGHTA and CDR2 FQGTGA. The length of the CDR3 is 16 residues. CDR3 sequence (DNA): TGTGCCAGCAGCTTAACCAGCGGGGGCCGGACAGATACGCAGTATTTT. Translated, it gives CASSLTSGGRTDTQYF.

The chain has TRBV9 and TRBJ2-1, with 7 nucleotides matching TRBD2. The CDR3 runs to 14 residues. V was clipped by 3 bases and J by 6 bases; unmatched bases: 6. Germline loops: CDR1 SGDLS, CDR2 YYNGEE. CDR3 nucleotides: TGTGCCAGCAGCGAAGACGGGAGGATCAATGAGCAGTTCTTC. It codes for CASSEDGRINEQFF.

The rearrangement links TRBV2 to TRBJ1-5; weak D call: TRBD1 (5 bases). The CDR3 contains 15 residues. CDR1 SNHLY and CDR2 FYNNEI come from the germline V gene. V was trimmed by 4 bases and J by 3 bases, leaving 13 bases between them. Here the CDR3 reads CASSAGTTFNQPQHF. CDR3 DNA sequence: TGTGCCAGCAGTGCAGGGACGACCTTCAATCAGCCCCAGCATTTT. Variable domain in full (rest from reference TRBV2 and TRBJ1-5): EPEVTQTPSHQVTQMGQEVILRCVPISNHLYFYWYRQILGQKVEFLVSFYNNEISEKSEIFDDQFSVERPDGSNFTLKIRSTKLEDSAMYFCASSAGTTFNQPQHFGDGTRLSIL.

The chain links TRBV11-1 to TRBJ1-4; 8 positions match TRBD1. The CDR3 runs 15 residues. Germline V gives CDR1 SGHAT, CDR2 FQDESV (reference sequence). After removal of 5 bases from V and 8 bases from J, the junction contained 10 bases not matched to a gene. Here the CDR3 reads CASSRPGTGGEKLFF. CDR3 coding DNA: TGTGCCAGCAGCCGACCCGGGACAGGAGGCGAAAAACTGTTTTTT.

The sample holds one count of this clone. This chain uses TRBV4-1 with TRBJ1-1, with a possible D match to TRBD1 (6 bases). The germline V gene has CDR1 MGHRA and CDR2 YSYEKL. Deletions cut 3 bases from V and 1 base from J, with 15 bases between. The CDR3 runs to 16 residues. The CDR3 DNA follows: TGCGCCAGCAGCCAGCTCCACAGGGTCACGAACACTGAAGCTTTCTTT. It codes for CASSQLHRVTNTEAFF.